This is a list of T cell receptor beta chains from one sample in a study of T cell responses to AZD1222 COVID-19 vaccine. Data came from immunoSEQ multiplex PCR; TCRdb stores just in-frame clones and leaves some out. The table records 85,000 to 90,000 clones, roughly 87% of them present only once. The material was peripheral blood, obtained 28 days after the second AZD1222 dose. The receptors here all came from an adult who received the AZD1222 COVID-19 vaccine. Each CDR3 is given without its conserved first and last residue. For some rows the clone size is stated as once, few or many, or as a class when expanded; others skip it.

cdr3_aa v_call clone_size j_call
ASSLQTSGGYSDTQY TRBV7-8 NA TRBJ2-3
ASSPMRGRRPGDTQY TRBV5-1 NA TRBJ2-3
ASSSRQGDHEQY TRBV5-1 few TRBJ2-7
ASRRGDSNYNEQF TRBV6-5 few TRBJ2-1
ASSLAGGGTDTQY TRBV5-1 NA TRBJ2-3
ASSMLGGRYTEAF TRBV19 NA TRBJ1-1
ASSLWPPGSSYNSPLH TRBV27 NA TRBJ1-6
ASRRGPHGNEQF TRBV13 once TRBJ2-1
ASSFGRGISYEQY TRBV28 once TRBJ2-7
ASSSSGIPDTQY TRBV21-1 NA TRBJ2-3
ASSQGTAYGNTIY TRBV5-4 NA TRBJ1-3
ASSLMAGTGADTQY TRBV7-9 NA TRBJ2-3
ASSPWPYNEQF TRBV12-3/TRBV12-4 once TRBJ2-1
ASAVSGELF TRBV3-1/TRBV3-2 NA TRBJ2-2
ASSSPGGGYT TRBV27 NA TRBJ1-2
ASSREGTGTITDTQY TRBV2 NA TRBJ2-3
ASSPDRGRRNEQF TRBV7-6 NA TRBJ2-1
ASSLPWNQETQY TRBV6-2/TRBV6-3 once TRBJ2-5
ASSPMAGGSYGYT TRBV11-2 NA TRBJ1-2
ASSLYRGSGNTIY TRBV3-1/TRBV3-2 NA TRBJ1-3
ASSQGPSNTGELF TRBV3-1/TRBV3-2 NA TRBJ2-2
ASSGTTGRGELF TRBV9 NA TRBJ2-2
ASSQDLAGGYTDTQY TRBV4-2 NA TRBJ2-3
ASSPQGTLSGNTIY TRBV4-3 NA TRBJ1-3
ASSSVTGPTDTQY TRBV5-4 once TRBJ2-3
ASSLKLAGGTDTQY TRBV7-9 NA TRBJ2-3
ASSPTGGGETQY TRBV7-9 NA TRBJ2-5
ASSQIRQEAF TRBV4-1 NA TRBJ1-1
SASVTSGTDTQY TRBV20-1 NA TRBJ2-3
ASSLNIPYEQY TRBV5-5 NA TRBJ2-7
ASSIPGFGETQY TRBV19 NA TRBJ2-5
ASSQDAHGSSIY TRBV4-1 once TRBJ1-3
ASSQDLRTGLGETQY TRBV3-1/TRBV3-2 NA TRBJ2-5
ASSLNTEAF TRBV5-4 once TRBJ1-1
ASSTTTGTGDFSYGYT TRBV5-1 NA TRBJ1-2
SAPDRASYT TRBV20-1 NA TRBJ1-2
ASSPPPVLGDGYT TRBV28 NA TRBJ1-2
ASSETGTINTGELF TRBV7-3 NA TRBJ2-2
ASSFQGRGLETQY TRBV11-1 NA TRBJ2-5
ASRGEGSYNEQF TRBV9 NA TRBJ2-1
ASSEGLAGGPWDTQY TRBV19 NA TRBJ2-3
ASRGGPSSSYNSPLH TRBV2 NA TRBJ1-6
ASRTTGENTEAF TRBV27 few TRBJ1-1
ASRPGTSNYGYT TRBV6-5 NA TRBJ1-2
ASTHGDTQY TRBV7-9 once TRBJ2-3